Here is one T cell receptor (beta chain) with its context. Using RNA transcripts as the source, TCR beta CDR3 regions were amplified. First-round RT-PCR with HTBI primers amplified the TCR CDR3 region. TCRdb re-called the multiplex PCR reads with MiXCR, one entry per CDR3 protein. The sample consists of over 650,000 distinct CDR3 sequences, roughly 46% of them appearing once. The CDR3 has 16 amino acids. J lost 10 bases, V lost 4 bases, and 15 bases had no gene match. CDR1 and CDR2 (germline): DFQATT, SNEGSKA (reference sequence). The entry originates in a study of T cells in Graves' hyperthyroidism and ophthalmopathy.

This chain connects TRBV20-1 to TRBJ1-6; TRBD1 agrees at 8 bases. This TCR derives from an adult man with Graves' disease, either hyperthyroidism or ophthalmopathy (not recorded which). The sample taken for sequencing was peripheral blood or thyroid tissue (not recorded which). This CDR3 is CSAKKGTRTGSSPLHF. The CDR3 DNA reads TGCAGTGCTAAAAAGGGAACCCGGACAGGGAGCTCACCCCTCCACTTT.